The 25 T cell receptor beta chains in this list originate from one sample, sequenced in a study of molecular identifiers for immune sequencing clone quantification. TCRdb redid the calling of the PCR reads with MiXCR, one entry per CDR3 protein. The data hold around 470,000 distinct CDR3 sequences, with 20% to 25% observed a single time. Sequenced input: naive CD8+ T cells from blood, with Jurkat cell RNA spiked in. Subset specified: FACS-sorted CD8+CD4-CCR7+CD45RA+ naive T cells. Receptors were obtained from a human donor in good health. Some libraries in this study had Jurkat cell RNA spiked in.

This clonotype was counted ten times or more. CDR3 in DNA: TGTGCCAGCAGCCTCCGAGGTTTAGGGGGCACTGAAGCTTTCTTT. Translated: CASSLRGLGGTEAFF. The chain combines TRBV12-3 or TRBV12-4 with TRBJ1-1; a weak D match, TRBD1 (6 bases). This CDR3 is 15 amino acids long. Trimming removed 6 bases from V and 4 bases from J, with 18 bases in between.

About this clonotype itself: A much larger clonotype is one base distant, so this may be a read error. The chain combines TRBV20-1 with TRBJ1-6; TRBD1 is a possible D gene (6 bases). Per the germline V gene, CDR1 is DFQATT and CDR2 is SNEGSKA (reference sequence). This CDR3 comprises 13 residues. The CDR3 DNA reads TGCGGTGCTAGGGGGACCTGGAATTCACCCCTCCACTTT. As protein: CGARGTWNSPLHF.

This clonotype was counted many times. J is TRBJ1-5 and V is TRBV28; perhaps TRBD1 as D (6 bases). Germline-derived CDR1 and CDR2 are MDHEN and SYDVKM. V lost 8 bases to trimming and J lost 7 bases, with 21 bases between them. CDR3 length: 15 residues. The CDR3 region is CASAPRTGLGQPQHF. DNA for the CDR3: TGTGCCAGCGCCCCCCGTACAGGGCTCGGGCAGCCCCAGCATTTT.

This clonotype was seen at least ten times. The chain couples TRBV7-9 to TRBJ2-7, with D possibly being TRBD2 (5 bases). With 11 bases removed from V and 9 bases from J, the gap between germline ends came to 8 bases. From germline, CDR1 is SEHNR and CDR2 FQNEAQ (reference sequence). The CDR3 has 8 residues. CDR3 loop: CAYEGQYF. The CDR3 DNA reads TGTGCCTATGAGGGGCAGTACTTC.

The chain couples TRBV30 to TRBJ2-6; D gene ambiguous. CDR1 and CDR2 (germline): GTSNPN, SVGIG (reference sequence). This CDR3 is 15 amino acids long. With 0 bases removed from V and 0 bases from J, the gap between germline ends came to 6 bases. This chain's CDR3 is CAWSVDSSGANVLTF. The CDR3 DNA is TGTGCCTGGAGTGTTGATAGCTCTGGGGCCAACGTCCTGACTTTC. The full variable domain, in which reference TRBV30 and TRBJ2-6 provide the parts outside the CDR3, is SQTIHQWPATLVQPVGSPLSLECTVEGTSNPNLYWYRQAAGRGLQLLFYSVGIGQISSEVPQNLSASRPQDRQFILSSKKLLLSDSGFYLCAWSVDSSGANVLTFGAGSRLTVL.

The CDR3 region is CAWSVGYNQPQHF. The CDR3 DNA is TGTGCCTGGAGTGTCGGGTACAATCAGCCCCAGCATTTT. The rearrangement links TRBV30 to TRBJ1-5; D gene unclear. Germline CDR1 reads GTSNPN; CDR2 reads SVGIG (reference sequence). The CDR3 is 13 residues long. Between the trimmed V and J ends, which lost 0 bases and 3 bases, there was a span of 6 bases.

V is TRBV7-9 and J is TRBJ2-7; 9 bases agree with TRBD2. CDR1 SEHNR and CDR2 FQNEAQ come from the germline V gene (reference sequence). Trimming cost V 4 bases and J 3 bases; bases outside gene matches: 19. The CDR3 consists of 19 residues. In DNA form, the CDR3 reads TGTGCCAGCAGCTCTCCATGGGCTAGCGGGAAAGTGCGGATCTACGAGCAGTACTTC. Encoded protein: CASSSPWASGKVRIYEQYF.

This clonotype has ten or more counts. This chain joins TRBV11-2 and TRBJ2-7, with 7 bases fitting TRBD2. V gave up 7 bases and J gave up 0 bases; unmatched junction bases: 3. The CDR3 consists of 13 residues. CDR1 SGHAT and CDR2 FQNNGV come from the germline V gene. Written as DNA, the CDR3 is TGTGCCAGCACCCGGACTAGCTCCTACGAGCAGTACTTC. It is translated as CASTRTSSYEQYF.

This clonotype has more than one count but fewer than ten. The chain recombines TRBV28 with TRBJ1-4; TRBD1 might be the D (6 bases). The V gene's germline CDR1 is MDHEN and CDR2 SYDVKM. V shed 3 bases and J shed 6 bases, with 20 bases lying between them. The CDR3 covers 17 residues. CDR3 protein: CASSFPLDRPRDEKLFF. CDR3 nucleotide sequence: TGTGCCAGCAGTTTCCCCTTAGACAGGCCACGAGATGAAAAACTGTTTTTT.

This clonotype has at least ten counts. CDR3 region: CATSPQGAGELFF. The CDR3 DNA is TGTGCCACCAGTCCACAGGGGGCCGGGGAGCTGTTTTTT. The rearrangement uses TRBV24-1 and TRBJ2-2, with 8 bases matching TRBD1. The CDR3 consists of 13 residues. The ends lost 6 bases at V and 6 bases at J; junction bases unmatched: 2. Germline V gene data show CDR1 as KGHDR and CDR2 as SFDVKD.

There are many counts of this clonotype. The rearrangement joins TRBV28 to TRBJ1-4, with D maybe TRBD1 (5 bases). V was pared by 3 bases and J by 8 bases, with 13 bases between. This CDR3 region has 14 residues. Germline CDR1 is MDHEN and CDR2 is SYDVKM. The CDR3 DNA sequence: TGTGCCAGCAGTTTCCGGGGCCTGCGAGAAAAACTGTTTTTT. Encoded protein: CASSFRGLREKLFF.

This clonotype has at least ten counts. V and J are TRBV4-3 and TRBJ2-3; 10 positions match TRBD2. Trimming took 0 bases from V and 4 from J; bases not matched to a gene: 7. Per germline, CDR1 LGHNA and CDR2 YSLEER. The CDR3 totals 17 residues. CDR3 sequence reads: CASSQDGLAGVSDTQYF. CDR3 DNA: TGCGCCAGCAGCCAAGATGGGCTAGCGGGAGTCTCAGATACGCAGTATTTT.

This clonotype was picked up a small number of times. The rearrangement links TRBV2 to TRBJ1-5, with TRBD1 as a possible D gene (6 bases). Trimming cost V 0 bases and J 7 bases, with 19 bases left between them. The CDR3 runs 17 residues. Germline V gene lookup returns CDR1 SNHLY and CDR2 FYNNEI. CDR3 sequence: CASSEAADRPRKQPQHF. As DNA, the CDR3 is TGTGCCAGCAGTGAAGCCGCCGACAGGCCGAGGAAACAGCCCCAGCATTTT.

The table lists this clonotype with many counts. CDR3 sequence: CASRPQKGTGPFDTQYF. The CDR3 DNA reads as TGTGCCAGCAGACCCCAGAAAGGGACCGGCCCGTTTGATACGCAGTATTTT. The chain has TRBV7-9 and TRBJ2-3; D may match TRBD1 or TRBD2 (5 bases each). The V end was cut by 6 bases, the J end by 6 bases, with 25 bases between. Germline V gene data show CDR1 as SEHNR and CDR2 as FQNEAQ (reference sequence). There are 17 residues in the CDR3.

This clonotype turned up a few times. This rearrangement joins TRBV7-3 to TRBJ2-3; weak D call: TRBD1 (5 bases). The CDR3 consists of 16 residues. The V end was cut by 2 bases, the J end by 0 bases, with 12 bases between. Germline values: CDR1 SGHTA, CDR2 FQGTGA. CDR3 nucleotide sequence: TGTGCCAGCAGCTTAGAACCAGGACAAAGCACAGATACGCAGTATTTT. Encoded protein: CASSLEPGQSTDTQYF.

This clonotype has only a few counts. V gene TRBV20-1 combines with J gene TRBJ2-4; 8 bases are shared with TRBD1. The germline V gene encodes CDR1 DFQATT and CDR2 SNEGSKA (reference sequence). Losses at the gene ends were 3 bases for V and 0 bases for J; bases not matched to a gene: 7. This CDR3 has 16 residues. The CDR3 DNA sequence: TGCAGTGCTAGCCGGGACAGGACACTAGCCAAAAACATTCAGTACTTC. Translated: CSASRDRTLAKNIQYF.

This clonotype was observed a handful of times. The chain is built from TRBV4-1 and TRBJ2-7, with 10 bases aligning to TRBD1. V lost 4 bases to trimming and J lost 5 bases; unmatched junction nucleotides: 14. From germline, CDR1 is MGHRA and CDR2 YSYEKL. CDR3 length equals 17 residues. CDR3 in DNA: TGCGCCAGCAGCCGCCTTATCCCGGGACAGGGGCGGGACGAGCAGTACTTC. The encoded protein is CASSRLIPGQGRDEQYF.

The chain is built from TRBV6-2 or TRBV6-3 and TRBJ2-7; D is unresolved. From germline, CDR1 is MNHEY and CDR2 SVGEGT. This CDR3 contains 13 residues. Trimming took off 6 bases at V and 0 bases at J, with 9 bases between the two ends. The CDR3 spells CASRDGNSYEQYF. The CDR3 nucleotides read TGTGCCAGCAGGGACGGAAACTCCTACGAGCAGTACTTC.

This clonotype was detected only a few times. V usage is TRBV5-6 and J usage is TRBJ2-7; no clear D gene. The germline V gene has CDR1 SGHDT and CDR2 YYEEEE. V was pared by 1 base and J by 0 bases, with 11 bases between. The CDR3 covers 15 residues. The CDR3 DNA is TGTGCCAGCAGCTTGACAGCCTCCTCCTCCTACGAGCAGTACTTC. It specifies CASSLTASSSYEQYF. The entire variable domain, with the rest obtained from reference TRBV5-6 and TRBJ2-7, is as follows: DAGVTQSPTHLIKTRGQQVTLRCSPKSGHDTVSWYQQALGQGPQFIFQYYEEEERQRGNFPDRFSGHQFPNYSSELNVNALLLGDSALYLCASSLTASSSYEQYFGPGTRLTVT.

The V gene is TRBV27, the J gene TRBJ1-2; D possibly corresponds to TRBD1 (6 bases). Germline V CDR1 and CDR2: MNHEY, SMNVEV (reference sequence). Trimming removed 4 bases at V and 4 bases at J, with 16 bases between. This CDR3 is 15 amino acids long. The CDR3 spells CASSSIPTGIYGYTF. The CDR3 region has the DNA TGTGCCAGCAGTTCAATCCCAACAGGGATCTATGGCTACACCTTC.

The V gene is TRBV3-1, the J gene TRBJ2-2, with D perhaps matching TRBD1 (5 bases). Deletions cut 8 bases from V and 0 bases from J, with 22 bases between. The CDR3 is made up of 18 amino acids. Per the germline V gene, CDR1 is LGHDT and CDR2 is YNNKEL (reference sequence). The chain's CDR3 is CASSSSAVGPANTGELFF. The CDR3 DNA reads as TGTGCCAGCTCATCCTCGGCGGTGGGGCCGGCGAACACCGGGGAGCTGTTTTTT.

A remark on this clonotype: The CDR3 carries no conserved terminal phenylalanine or tryptophan, so it likely arises from a read error. The chain links TRBV2 to TRBJ2-7; the D is unclear. V was clipped by 6 bases and J by 0 bases, with 12 bases between them. In germline, CDR1 is SNHLY, CDR2 FYNNEI. The CDR3 consists of 14 residues. The CDR3: CASSSPGLSYEQYL. CDR3 DNA sequence: TGTGCCAGCAGCTCCCCAGGCCTCTCCTACGAGCAGTACCTC.

This clonotype was picked up one time. The chain has TRBV19 and TRBJ2-1; D might be TRBD1 (6 bases). V was pared by 7 bases and J by 0 bases, with 13 bases between. The germline CDR1 and CDR2 sequences are LNHDA and SQIVND (reference sequence). The CDR3 has 15 residues. The DNA for the CDR3 is TGTGCCAGTATATCCGGGACACGCTCCTACAATGAGCAGTTCTTC. Its protein product is CASISGTRSYNEQFF.

With regard to this clonotype: The missing conserved phenylalanine or tryptophan at the end of this CDR3 makes a read error likely. No DNA is shown, since the ends of the CDR3 on it are uncertain; the CDR3 is the one TCRdb lists. The V call is TRBV5-3, the J call TRBJ1-1; TRBD1, the table's D call, was not compared with the DNA. TRBV5-3 is an open reading frame whose function is uncertain. The CDR3 spans 13 residues, counting both ends. The CDR3 loop reads CASSLAGPEGAVC.

The V call is TRBV30, the J call TRBJ1-2; D is unclear. Trimming shortened V by 2 bases and J by 14 bases, and 15 bases separated the two germline ends. The CDR3 runs 11 residues. Germline V gene sequence: CDR1 GTSNPN, CDR2 SVGIG (reference sequence). The CDR3 reads CAWSSTQVATF. Written as DNA, the CDR3 is TGTGCCTGGAGTTCGACCCAAGTGGCGACCTTC.